One and the same sample provided the 3 T cell receptor beta chains below, sequenced in a study of shared clonotypes between healthy human individuals. The protocol was immunoSEQ multiplex PCR, while the TCRdb copy is restricted to in-frame clones and leaves out a portion. The profile covers fewer than 1.6 million clones, with 98% appearing a single time and over 0.3% taken by the ten largest. Sequenced: naive CD4+ T cells sorted from blood. The subset is: CD45RA+ positively selected. These receptor sequences come from a man under 40 in good health.

The chain carries TRBV5-1 and TRBJ2-7; TRBD2 agrees at 7 bases. In germline, CDR1 is SGHRS, CDR2 YFSETQ. V was pared by 2 bases and J by 6 bases, with 11 bases of the junction left unmatched. CDR3 length: 15 residues. This CDR3 reads CASSFTGTGEGEQYF. The DNA of the CDR3 is TGCGCCAGCAGCTTTACCGGGACTGGGGAGGGCGAGCAGTACTTC.

This chain uses TRBV6-5 with TRBJ2-1, with D perhaps matching TRBD2 (5 bases). CDR1 and CDR2 from the germline V gene are MNHEY and SVGAGI. The CDR3 totals 14 residues. V lost 0 bases to trimming and J lost 5 bases, with 8 bases between them. The CDR3 bases are TGTGCCAGCAGTTACTCGGGAGTAAACAATGAGCAGTTCTTC. It codes for CASSYSGVNNEQFF.

This chain links TRBV6-5 with TRBJ2-3, with D possibly matching TRBD2 (6 bases). The CDR3 loop spans 15 amino acids. Trimming removed 6 bases at V and 2 bases at J, with 15 bases between. The germline gives CDR1 MNHEY, CDR2 SVGAGI. CDR3 residues: CASSPGRTPTDTQYF. The CDR3 coding sequence is TGTGCCAGCAGCCCAGGGAGGACCCCCACAGATACGCAGTATTTT.